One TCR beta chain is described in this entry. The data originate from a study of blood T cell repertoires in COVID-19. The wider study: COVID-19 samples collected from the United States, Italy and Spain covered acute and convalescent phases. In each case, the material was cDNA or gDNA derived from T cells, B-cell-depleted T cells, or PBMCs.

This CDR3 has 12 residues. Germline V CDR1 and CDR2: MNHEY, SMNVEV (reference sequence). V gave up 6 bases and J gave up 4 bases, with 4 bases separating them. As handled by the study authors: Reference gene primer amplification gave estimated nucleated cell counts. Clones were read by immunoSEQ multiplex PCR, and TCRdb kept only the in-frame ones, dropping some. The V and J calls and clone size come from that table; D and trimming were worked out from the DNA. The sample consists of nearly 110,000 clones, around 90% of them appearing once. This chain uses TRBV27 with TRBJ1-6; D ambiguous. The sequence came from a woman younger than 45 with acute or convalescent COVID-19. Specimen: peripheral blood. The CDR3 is CASSPYNSPLHF. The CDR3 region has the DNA TGTGCCAGCAGCCCTTATAATTCACCCCTCCACTTT.